This note documents a single TCR beta chain sequence. Generated by immunoSEQ multiplex PCR, the TCRdb table keeps only in-frame clones and is missing some. This sample carries around 94,000 clones, under 95% of them seen once, and the ten largest clones take 2% to 2.5%. The sample comes from a study of control samples from healthy donors and cancer patients. The V end was cut by 3 bases, the J end by 3 bases, with 12 bases between. This CDR3 comprises 15 residues. Germline V lookup: CDR1 LGHNT, CDR2 FRNRAP. The chain employs TRBV12-5 and TRBJ1-5; D gene uncertain. The sample was blood. This sequence was found in a woman younger than 30 in good health. CDR3 sequence (DNA): TGTGCTAGTGGTTTTTTGGACGGACTCAATCAGCCCCAGCATTTT. The encoded protein is CASGFLDGLNQPQHF.